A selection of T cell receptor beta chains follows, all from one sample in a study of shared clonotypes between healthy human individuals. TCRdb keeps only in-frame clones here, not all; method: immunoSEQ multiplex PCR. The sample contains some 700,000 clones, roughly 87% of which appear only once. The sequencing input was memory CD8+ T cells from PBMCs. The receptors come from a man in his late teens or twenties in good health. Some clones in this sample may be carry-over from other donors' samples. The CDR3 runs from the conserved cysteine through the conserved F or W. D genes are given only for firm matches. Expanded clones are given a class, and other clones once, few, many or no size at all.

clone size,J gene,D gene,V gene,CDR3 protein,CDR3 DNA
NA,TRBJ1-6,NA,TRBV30,CAWSVRYSPLHF,TGTGCCTGGAGTGTTAGGTATTCACCCCTCCACTTT
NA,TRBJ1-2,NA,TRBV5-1,CASSLGVGNGYTF,TGCGCCAGCAGCTTGGGGGTCGGGAATGGCTACACCTTC
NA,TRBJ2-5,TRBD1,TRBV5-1,CASSLRDRGSFVAGKETQYF,TGCGCCAGCAGCTTACGGGACAGGGGATCTTTCGTAGCGGGAAAAGAGACCCAGTACTTC
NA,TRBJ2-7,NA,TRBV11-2,CASSLEGFTAYEQYF,TGTGCCAGCAGCTTAGAAGGGTTCACAGCCTACGAGCAGTACTTC
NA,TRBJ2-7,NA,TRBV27,CASSLSLDGSYEQYF,TGTGCCAGCAGTTTATCGCTGGACGGATCCTACGAGCAGTACTTC
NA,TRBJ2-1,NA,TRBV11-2,CASSLGTGGVYNEQFF,TGTGCCAGCAGCTTAGGTACAGGGGGGGTCTACAATGAGCAGTTCTTC
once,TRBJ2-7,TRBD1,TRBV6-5,CASSGQGARYEQYF,TGTGCCAGCAGTGGACAGGGGGCCCGCTACGAGCAGTACTTC
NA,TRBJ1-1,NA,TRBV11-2,CASSLKTGNTEAFF,TGTGCCAGCAGCTTAAAAACAGGGAACACTGAAGCTTTCTTT
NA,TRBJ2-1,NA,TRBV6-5,CASYSGPYNEQFF,TGTGCCAGCTACAGCGGACCATACAATGAGCAGTTCTTC
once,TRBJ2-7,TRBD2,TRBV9,CASSVGLAVYEQYF,TGTGCCAGCAGCGTAGGACTAGCGGTCTACGAGCAGTACTTC
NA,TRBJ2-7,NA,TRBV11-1,CASGQVGGEQYF,TGTGCCAGCGGGCAGGTAGGGGGGGAGCAGTACTTC
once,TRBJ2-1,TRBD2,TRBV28,CASSSPGLAHSYNEQFF,TGTGCCAGCAGTTCCCCGGGACTAGCGCACTCCTACAATGAGCAGTTCTTC
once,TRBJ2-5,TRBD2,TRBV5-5,CASSGRTSDPETQYF,TGTGCCAGCAGCGGAAGGACTAGCGATCCGGAGACCCAGTACTTC
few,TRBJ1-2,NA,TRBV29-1,CSVRESYGYTF,TGCAGCGTAAGGGAAAGCTATGGCTACACCTTC
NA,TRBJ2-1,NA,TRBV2,CASSDHLGKGYNEQFF,TGTGCCAGCAGTGATCATCTAGGGAAGGGTTACAATGAGCAGTTCTTC
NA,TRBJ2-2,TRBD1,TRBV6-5,CASSAGTALTGELFF,TGTGCCAGCAGTGCCGGGACAGCTCTTACCGGGGAGCTGTTTTTT
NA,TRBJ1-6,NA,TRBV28,CASTPGGNSPLHF,TGTGCCAGCACCCCCGGAGGGAATTCACCCCTCCACTTT
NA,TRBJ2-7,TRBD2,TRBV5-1,CASSFVGLADYEQYF,TGCGCCAGCAGCTTCGTGGGACTAGCGGACTACGAGCAGTACTTC
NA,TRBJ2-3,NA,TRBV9,CASSVGGRSTDTQYF,TGTGCCAGCAGCGTAGGCGGTCGCTCAACAGATACGCAGTATTTT
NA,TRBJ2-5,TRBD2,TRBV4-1,CASSLGGYQETQYF,TGCGCCAGCAGCCTCGGGGGGTACCAAGAGACCCAGTACTTC
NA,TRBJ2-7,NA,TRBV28,CAARERGSEQYF,TGTGCCGCAAGGGAGAGGGGCAGCGAGCAGTACTTC
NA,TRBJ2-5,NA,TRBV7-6,CASSSLVETQYF,TGTGCCAGCAGCTCCTTAGTAGAGACCCAGTACTTC
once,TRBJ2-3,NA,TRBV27,CASSLPQSGGTDTQYF,TGTGCCAGCAGTTTACCTCAATCCGGAGGCACAGATACGCAGTATTTT
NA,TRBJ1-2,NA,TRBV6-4,CASSDSGETGYGYTF,TGTGCCAGCAGTGACTCGGGGGAGACGGGCTATGGCTACACCTTC
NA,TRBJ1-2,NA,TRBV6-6,CASRATPGPNYGYTF,TGTGCCAGCAGAGCGACCCCGGGGCCTAACTATGGCTACACCTTC
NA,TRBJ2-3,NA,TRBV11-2,CASSLDLKRPTDTQYF,TGTGCCAGCAGCTTAGATCTCAAGCGCCCCACAGATACGCAGTATTTT
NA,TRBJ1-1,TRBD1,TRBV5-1,CASSLFPGQGNTEAFF,TGCGCCAGCAGCTTGTTTCCCGGACAGGGGAACACTGAAGCTTTCTTT
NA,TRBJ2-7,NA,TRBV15,CATSPRLRISVEQYF,TGTGCCACCAGCCCGAGACTAAGGATTTCTGTGGAGCAGTACTTC
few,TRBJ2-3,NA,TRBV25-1,CASSDYGSPDTQYF,TGTGCCAGCAGTGATTACGGGAGCCCAGATACGCAGTATTTT
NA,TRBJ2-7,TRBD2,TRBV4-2,CASSPGRGGEQYF,TGTGCCAGCAGCCCGGGGAGGGGAGGCGAGCAGTACTTC
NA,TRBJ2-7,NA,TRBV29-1,CSVGEGPYEQYF,TGCAGCGTTGGAGAGGGCCCCTACGAGCAGTACTTC
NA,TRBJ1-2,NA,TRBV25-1,CASSFQGGYGYTF,TGTGCCAGCAGTTTTCAGGGAGGATATGGCTACACCTTC
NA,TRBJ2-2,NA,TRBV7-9,CASSLGAPRWGELFF,TGTGCCAGCAGCTTAGGGGCGCCGAGATGGGGGGAGCTGTTTTTT